Shown below are 32 T cell receptor beta chains from a single sample sequenced in a study of T cell responses to AZD1222 COVID-19 vaccine (dated by TCRdb to the early 2020s). The library relied on the immunoSEQ multiplex PCR assay. Entries here come from immuneACCESS through TCRdb and include only in-frame sequences with V and J called. Some clones fail to appear in such tables; in the studies checked, an unresolved V gene covers under half of the shortfall, and the cause of the remainder is unknown. Here the sample has about 140,000 clones; 85% to 95% occur a single time. Approximately 1.4% of the sample lies in the top ten. What this sample's time point label stands for: baseline before first vaccination. This specimen was peripheral blood, taken on day 0 of AZD1222 vaccination. All receptors derive from an adult in good health.

V is TRBV5-1 and J is TRBJ2-5; 7 bases are shared with TRBD1. Looked up from germline, CDR1 is SGHRS and CDR2 is YFSETQ. V dropped 1 base and J dropped 5; count of bases not matched to a gene: 11. There are 16 residues in the CDR3. The CDR3 DNA follows: TGCGCCAGCAGCTTGCGTAGCCGACAGGGTGGGGAGACCCAGTACTTC. This gives the protein CASSLRSRQGGETQYF. Together with reference TRBV5-1 and TRBJ2-5, the CDR3 gives the full variable domain: KAGVTQTPRYLIKTRGQQVTLSCSPISGHRSVSWYQQTPGQGLQFLFEYFSETQRNKGNFPGRFSGRQFSNSRSEMNVSTLELGDSALYLCASSLRSRQGGETQYFGPGTRLLVL.

The chain joins TRBV11-2 to TRBJ1-1; weak D call: TRBD1 (5 bases). CDR1 is SGHAT, CDR2 FQNNGV, per germline. The V end lost 4 bases, the J end lost 3 bases, and 15 bases lay between the germline ends. The CDR3 is 15 amino acids. The CDR3 is CASSSILTVDTEAFF. The CDR3 nucleotides are TGTGCCAGCAGCTCAATCCTGACAGTCGACACTGAAGCTTTCTTT.

The rearrangement joins TRBV6-2 or TRBV6-3 to TRBJ1-1; D uncertain. CDR3 length: 15 amino acids. The ends were cut back, 6 bases at V and 4 bases at J, with 18 bases in the middle. Germline V lookup: CDR1 MNHEY, CDR2 SVGEGT. The CDR3 loop is CASSPAGHGTTEAFF. The CDR3 DNA sequence: TGTGCCAGCAGCCCAGCCGGGCATGGAACCACTGAAGCTTTCTTT.

This chain uses TRBV7-9 with TRBJ2-1, with a weak D call TRBD2 (5 bases). Germline CDR1 reads SEHNR; CDR2 reads FQNEAQ (reference sequence). This CDR3 is 15 amino acids long. V was pared by 11 bases and J by 0 bases, with 17 bases between. CDR3 amino acids: CAVGGRNPSYNEQFF. CDR3 bases: TGTGCCGTTGGAGGCCGAAACCCCTCCTACAATGAGCAGTTCTTC.

The gene calls are TRBV7-2 and TRBJ2-1; 8 positions match TRBD2. The CDR3 runs 15 residues. The V and J ends lost 3 bases and 7 bases, in that order; junction bases with no gene match: 8. CDR1 and CDR2 (germline): SGHTA, FQGNSA. The CDR3 coding sequence is TGTGCCAGCAGCTTGAACGGGGGGGCTGGGAATGAGCAGTTCTTC. Amino acid sequence: CASSLNGGAGNEQFF.

The J gene is TRBJ1-6, the V gene TRBV9, with D hard to call. The germline V gene has CDR1 SGDLS and CDR2 YYNGEE. The CDR3 totals 14 residues. V dropped 0 bases and J dropped 6 bases, with 7 bases sitting between them. For the CDR3, the DNA is TGTGCCAGCAGCGTAGACAGCCTTAATTCACCCCTCCACTTT. It is translated as CASSVDSLNSPLHF.

The V gene is TRBV2, the J gene TRBJ1-2; possible D gene TRBD1, 6 bases. The germline V and J ends were trimmed by 7 bases and 8 bases, with 17 bases remaining between them. The CDR3 is 13 residues long. CDR1 and CDR2 from the germline V gene are SNHLY and FYNNEI. CDR3 in DNA: TGTGCCAGCATTACTTCAGGGGAGGGAGGCTACACCTTC. Protein: CASITSGEGGYTF. The full variable domain, in which reference TRBV2 and TRBJ1-2 provide the parts outside the CDR3, is EPEVTQTPSHQVTQMGQEVILRCVPISNHLYFYWYRQILGQKVEFLVSFYNNEISEKSEIFDDQFSVERPDGSNFTLKIRSTKLEDSAMYFCASITSGEGGYTFGSGTRLTVV.

As concerns this clone: This sample includes further DNA sequences coding for the same CDR3. The chain couples TRBV28 to TRBJ1-5; 8 bases match TRBD1. J lost 1 base, V lost 2 bases, and 1 base had no gene match. Germline loops: CDR1 MDHEN, CDR2 SYDVKM. The CDR3 consists of 15 residues. Here the CDR3 DNA reads TGTGCCAGCAGTTTAAACAGGGGGAGCAATCAGCCCCAGCATTTT. It encodes CASSLNRGSNQPQHF.

The chain employs TRBV28 and TRBJ1-2; D remains ambiguous. Looked up from germline, CDR1 is MDHEN and CDR2 is SYDVKM. The CDR3 length is 12 residues. V was trimmed by 7 bases and J by 1 base, leaving 7 bases between them. The CDR3 loop reads CASNERNYGYTF. For the CDR3, the DNA is TGTGCCAGCAATGAGCGTAACTATGGCTACACCTTC.

The chain joins TRBV27 to TRBJ2-7, with 9 nucleotides matching TRBD1. This CDR3 has 14 amino acids. V gave up 5 bases and J gave up 3 bases; unmatched junction bases: 5. Germline V lookup: CDR1 MNHEY, CDR2 SMNVEV (reference sequence). CDR3 DNA sequence: TGTGCCAGCAGTCGCGGGACAGGGAACTACGAGCAGTACTTC. Protein sequence: CASSRGTGNYEQYF.

The chain recombines TRBV23-1 with TRBJ1-6; D is possibly TRBD1 (5 bases). TRBV23-1 is noted as an ORF with a role that remains uncertain. The CDR3 length is 17 residues. Trimming stripped 0 bases from V and 5 bases from J, with 14 bases between. DNA for the CDR3: TGCGCCAGCAGTCAATCGGGAGGGGTCGGACATAATTCACCCCTCCACTTT. Its protein product is CASSQSGGVGHNSPLHF.

This sequence joins TRBV27 and TRBJ2-7; 7 bases fit TRBD1. Germline V gene data show CDR1 as MNHEY and CDR2 as SMNVEV (reference sequence). The CDR3 has 14 amino acids. The V segment lost 7 bases and the J segment 3 bases; nucleotides outside the gene matches: 9. The CDR3 DNA reads as TGTGCCAGCACCGCCGGCACAGGGGACTACGAGCAGTACTTC. Protein: CASTAGTGDYEQYF.

The V call is TRBV6-5, the J call TRBJ1-5; D unclear. V was clipped by 5 bases and J by 6 bases, with 11 bases between them. The CDR3 runs 13 residues. Germline CDR1 and CDR2: MNHEY and SVGAGI. CDR3 region: CASSQIWSQPQHF. DNA for the CDR3: TGTGCCAGCAGTCAGATATGGTCTCAGCCCCAGCATTTT.

The CDR3 protein is CASSQEGRVKAEQYF. For the CDR3, the DNA is TGCGCCAGCAGCCAAGAGGGCAGGGTGAAAGCCGAGCAGTACTTC. This rearrangement joins TRBV4-1 to TRBJ2-7; the D gene is possibly TRBD1 (5 bases). V lost 0 bases and J lost 6, with 15 bases in between. CDR1 is MGHRA, CDR2 YSYEKL, per germline. The CDR3 consists of 15 residues.

This sequence joins TRBV7-2 and TRBJ2-7, with D maybe TRBD2 (5 bases). The V end lost 2 bases, the J end lost 2 bases, and 16 bases lay between the germline ends. CDR3 length: 16 amino acids. Germline CDR1 reads SGHTA; CDR2 reads FQGNSA. CDR3 protein: CASSLRPHEGTYEQYF. As DNA, the CDR3 is TGTGCCAGCAGCTTACGACCGCATGAGGGAACCTACGAGCAGTACTTC.

There are a few counts of this clone. The chain uses TRBV29-1 and TRBJ1-2, with D tentatively TRBD1 (5 bases). The V and J ends lost 6 bases and 5 bases respectively, with 19 bases between them. The CDR3 loop spans 14 amino acids. Germline values: CDR1 SQVTM, CDR2 ANQGSEA. The DNA for the CDR3 is TGCAGCGTCCCATCCGGCTCAGGGAATTATGGCTACACCTTC. Its translation is CSVPSGSGNYGYTF.

The genes are TRBV11-2 and TRBJ2-1; D is perhaps TRBD2 (6 bases). V was clipped by 5 bases and J by 4 bases, with 15 bases between them. Looked up from germline, CDR1 is SGHAT and CDR2 is FQNNGV. This CDR3 is 15 amino acids long. CDR3 amino acids: CASSPPPGLYNEQFF. For the CDR3, the DNA is TGTGCCAGCAGCCCACCCCCGGGACTGTACAATGAGCAGTTCTTC.

The chain joins TRBV29-1 to TRBJ2-7, with 11 bases fitting TRBD1. With 7 bases clipped from V and 3 bases from J, the junction kept 5 bases outside the gene matches. Germline CDR1 and CDR2: SQVTM and ANQGSEA. The CDR3 consists of 13 residues. DNA of the CDR3: TGCAGCGCAACCGGGACAGGGGGCTACGAGCAGTACTTC. Amino acid sequence: CSATGTGGYEQYF.

V and J are TRBV19 and TRBJ2-2, with no clear D. The CDR3 consists of 15 residues. V dropped 5 bases and J dropped 5 bases, with 15 bases sitting between them. Germline loops: CDR1 LNHDA, CDR2 SQIVND (reference sequence). The CDR3 here is CASSRRPDLTGELFF. In DNA, the CDR3 is TGTGCCAGTAGTCGTAGACCGGATTTAACCGGGGAGCTGTTTTTT.

The V call is TRBV2, the J call TRBJ1-1; D is perhaps TRBD1 (6 bases). The CDR3 totals 14 residues. Trimming pared 6 bases from V and 4 bases from J, leaving 15 bases between. Germline CDR1 is SNHLY and CDR2 is FYNNEI. CDR3 nucleotides: TGTGCCAGCAGCTTTGACAGGATGGGCACTGAAGCTTTCTTT. Translating it yields CASSFDRMGTEAFF.

The chain is built from TRBV7-9 and TRBJ2-7; 8 bases align to TRBD2. The CDR3 has 11 amino acids. V lost 5 bases, J lost 12 bases, and 6 bases stayed unmatched. The germline V gene encodes CDR1 SEHNR and CDR2 FQNEAQ (reference sequence). DNA for the CDR3: TGTGCCAGCAGCCTTCCGGGACTAGTGTACTTC. This translates into CASSLPGLVYF.

The sample holds one count of this clone. The CDR3 region has the DNA TGTGCCAGCAGTACCTCTGGAAACACCATATATTTT. Its translation is CASSTSGNTIYF. The rearrangement joins TRBV12-3 or TRBV12-4 to TRBJ1-3; no definite D call. The V end was cut by 5 bases, the J end by 0 bases, with 2 bases between. This CDR3 is 12 amino acids long.

The chain has TRBV27 and TRBJ2-1; the D gene could be TRBD1 or TRBD2 (5 bases each). Trimming left V 5 bases short and J 0 bases short, with 14 bases between. This CDR3 has 16 residues. Germline assignment: CDR1 MNHEY and CDR2 SMNVEV (reference sequence). CDR3 DNA: TGTGCCAGCAGTCCCCGAGGGGTTCCCTCCTACAATGAGCAGTTCTTC. As protein: CASSPRGVPSYNEQFF.

The CDR3 sequence: CAWSVGQKETQYF. Written as DNA, the CDR3 is TGTGCCTGGAGTGTGGGGCAGAAAGAGACCCAGTACTTC. The V call is TRBV30, the J call TRBJ2-5, with D possibly matching TRBD1 (5 bases). The germline gives CDR1 GTSNPN, CDR2 SVGIG (reference sequence). V was trimmed by 0 bases and J by 3 bases, leaving 8 bases between them. There are 13 residues in the CDR3.

The gene calls are TRBV12-5 and TRBJ1-2, with no clear D. Germline lookup yields CDR1 LGHNT and CDR2 FRNRAP. This CDR3 is built from 11 residues. V was cut by 4 bases and J by 6 bases, with 6 bases left in between. The CDR3 reads CASGYGDGYTF. In nucleotides, the CDR3 is TGTGCTAGTGGTTACGGGGATGGCTACACCTTC.

This clone was seen a single time. The chain couples TRBV27 to TRBJ2-7; 12 bases fit TRBD2. The J segment lost 4 bases and the V segment lost 9 bases, leaving 10 bases of the junction unmatched. Germline V gives CDR1 MNHEY, CDR2 SMNVEV (reference sequence). The CDR3 extends over 15 amino acids. The CDR3 DNA sequence: TGTGCCAGTCAGGGGACACTAGCGGGAGGTTACGAGCAGTACTTC. This translates into CASQGTLAGGYEQYF.

The gene calls are TRBV3-1 (or the pseudogene TRBV3-2) and TRBJ1-5, with D possibly being TRBD1 (6 bases). The CDR3 extends over 15 amino acids. V lost 5 bases to trimming and J lost 7 bases, with 18 bases between them. CDR1 is LGHDT, CDR2 YNNKEL, per germline (reference sequence). Here the CDR3 DNA reads TGTGCCAGCAGCTTTACCCCAGGGGACCAGCAGCCCCAGCATTTT. Its protein product is CASSFTPGDQQPQHF.

V usage is TRBV5-1 and J usage is TRBJ1-2, with no clear D. V lost 0 bases and J lost 9, with 12 bases in between. The CDR3 is made up of 13 amino acids. From germline, CDR1 is SGHRS and CDR2 YFSETQ. The CDR3 DNA follows: TGCGCCAGCAGCTTGGCGGGGAGGTCGCGCTACACCTTC. The encoded protein is CASSLAGRSRYTF.

The chain combines TRBV9 with TRBJ2-5; 10 positions match TRBD2. CDR1 SGDLS and CDR2 YYNGEE come from the germline V gene. The CDR3 totals 16 residues. V was pared by 1 base and J by 5 bases, with 8 bases of the junction left unmatched. The CDR3 is CASSVLAGAILETQYF. The CDR3 region has the DNA TGTGCCAGCAGCGTACTAGCGGGGGCGATTTTGGAGACCCAGTACTTC. The full variable domain, with the rest looked up from reference TRBV9 and TRBJ2-5, is DSGVTQTPKHLITATGQRVTLRCSPRSGDLSVYWYQQSLDQGLQFLIQYYNGEERAKGNILERFSAQQFPDLHSELNLSSLELGDSALYFCASSVLAGAILETQYFGPGTRLLVL.

The chain joins TRBV10-3 to TRBJ1-4; D might be TRBD1 (5 bases). V dropped 3 bases and J dropped 0 bases, with 11 bases sitting between them. The CDR3 sequence is 16 residues long. Germline V gene sequence: CDR1 ENHRY, CDR2 SYGVKD. The CDR3 bases are TGTGCCATCAGTGAAAAACAGACAGCAACTAATGAAAAACTGTTTTTT. This sequence encodes CAISEKQTATNEKLFF.

The chain recombines TRBV9 with TRBJ2-3; weak D call: TRBD1 (6 bases). This CDR3 spans 15 amino acids. CDR1 and CDR2 (germline): SGDLS, YYNGEE. The V gene lost 3 bases and the J gene lost 6 bases, with 17 bases spanning the gap. The CDR3 protein is CASSEGHTSGDTQYF. The CDR3 DNA follows: TGTGCCAGCAGCGAGGGACACACGAGCGGTGATACGCAGTATTTT. Full variable domain (rest looked up from reference TRBV9 and TRBJ2-3): DSGVTQTPKHLITATGQRVTLRCSPRSGDLSVYWYQQSLDQGLQFLIQYYNGEERAKGNILERFSAQQFPDLHSELNLSSLELGDSALYFCASSEGHTSGDTQYFGPGTRLTVL.

The gene calls are TRBV5-6 and TRBJ1-5; the D is unclear. Germline V gene data show CDR1 as SGHDT and CDR2 as YYEEEE. The CDR3 length is 15 residues. Deletions cut 7 bases from V and 2 bases from J, with 16 bases between. The CDR3 is CASSDGPYGNQPQHF. In DNA, the CDR3 is TGTGCCAGCTCGGATGGGCCTTATGGCAATCAGCCCCAGCATTTT.